Listed below are T cell receptor beta chains from one sample, sequenced in a study of CXCR3-negative and CXCR3-positive naive CD8 T cells. From its re-call of the 5' RACE reads, TCRdb lists each CDR3 protein once, without DNA. This table holds about 62,000 distinct CDR3 sequences. Sequenced sample: naive CXCR3- CD8+ T cells from blood. The receptors shown here come from a human donor in good health. Some clones in this sample may be carry-over from other donors' samples. Each CDR3 is given with its conserved first and last residue.

>TRBV14|TRBJ2-1
CASSQVDNEQFF
>TRBV6-2/TRBV6-3|TRBJ1-1
CANLTGGDYTEAFF
>TRBV29-1|TRBJ1-1
CGVVGRLNTEAFF
>TRBV13|TRBJ2-5
CASQGRRGDEETQYF
>TRBV5-1|TRBJ1-1
CASSLVMDTEAFF
>TRBV4-1|TRBJ2-5
CASSQGKETQYF
>TRBV20-1|TRBJ2-3
CSARDGSGMAGALLGHTQYF
>TRBV20-1|TRBJ1-1
CSARMTGDTEAFF
>TRBV6-5|TRBJ2-7
CASSYSERSYEQYF
>TRBV10-3|TRBJ2-2
CAIRGDITGELFF